This T cell receptor (beta chain) was identified during a study of blood T cell repertoires in COVID-19. Overall study context: From T cells, B-cell-depleted T cells, or PBMCs came the material, which was cDNA or gDNA.

Germline CDR1 is SEHNR and CDR2 is FQNEAQ (reference sequence). The CDR3 runs 14 residues. V was pared by 5 bases and J by 0 bases, with 9 bases between. Authors' data handling: The assay estimated nucleated cells by amplifying reference gene primers. Assay used: immunoSEQ multiplex PCR; TCRdb lists only in-frame clones, some missing. The V and J calls and clone size come from that table; D and trimming were worked out from the DNA. The table shows approximately 480,000 clones, with around 90% occurring only once. This TCR was recovered from a woman aged 18-35 years who had recovered from COVID-19. V and J are TRBV7-9 and TRBJ2-3; D ambiguous. Sample: PBMCs or T cells enriched from blood (not recorded which). DNA for the CDR3: TGTGCCAGCAGCCCTCTAGTAAGCACAGATACGCAGTATTTT. Encoded protein: CASSPLVSTDTQYF. Based on the CDR3 plus reference TRBV7-9 and TRBJ2-3, the full variable domain is DTGVSQNPRHKITKRGQNVTFRCDPISEHNRLYWYRQTLGQGPEFLTYFQNEAQLEKSRLLSDRFSAERPKGSFSTLEIQRTEQGDSAMYLCASSPLVSTDTQYFGPGTRLTVL.